A selection of T cell receptor beta chains follows, all from one sample in a study of cytomegalovirus exposure and HLA in healthy donors. Libraries were prepared by immunoSEQ multiplex PCR; TCRdb keeps only in-frame clonotypes and omits some of them. The sample shows about 92,000 clones, over 65% of them seen only once. The sample was PBMCs. These TCRs come from a woman between 18 and 30 years old in good health and CMV-seropositive. Both conserved end residues are trimmed from each CDR3. The D gene is left open where the match is weak.

TRBJ2-1,TRBV15,NA,ATSRDRAKQF
TRBJ2-5,TRBV5-1,TRBD2,ASSFQTSGGGETQY
TRBJ2-2,TRBV9,TRBD1,ASSLRTGGELF
TRBJ1-2,TRBV2,NA,ASSGTAYGYT
TRBJ2-2,TRBV2,NA,ASSEVAINTGELF
TRBJ2-1,TRBV4-3,TRBD2,ASSQDPSGGLGHEQF
TRBJ2-2,TRBV6-5,NA,ASTGARNTGELF
TRBJ2-1,TRBV7-9,TRBD2,ASSLGLAGEQF
TRBJ2-7,TRBV2,TRBD2,ASSAVAGRTYEQY
TRBJ1-6,TRBV14,NA,ASSPRPGYNSPLH
TRBJ2-3,TRBV7-9,NA,ASSLILGRTDTQY
TRBJ1-2,TRBV7-9,NA,ASSLDLTANYGYT
TRBJ1-5,TRBV29-1,TRBD1,SEPDRGLNQPQH
TRBJ2-1,TRBV25-1,NA,ASSDLEFSNNEQF
NA,TRBV4-3,NA,ASSQDRGGPEQY
TRBJ1-5,TRBV13,NA,ASSLRGFGQPQH
TRBJ2-7,TRBV28,NA,ASSRYEQY
TRBJ1-3,TRBV4-3,NA,ASSQGAGNTIY
TRBJ1-1,TRBV11-1,NA,ASSPTSHEAF
TRBJ2-2,TRBV4-2,TRBD2,ASSQDLWEGSTGELF
TRBJ1-2,TRBV11-1,TRBD1,ASSLGGGQGARQCLGYT
TRBJ2-2,TRBV27,TRBD2,ASSLAGGAYTGELF
TRBJ2-5,TRBV7-8,TRBD1,ASSLLGQGLDLETQY
TRBJ1-3,TRBV7-3,NA,ASSLNPFSSGNTIY
TRBJ1-5,TRBV19,NA,ASSIGQGLSNQPQH
TRBJ2-5,TRBV9,TRBD2,ASSPRAGEETQY
TRBJ2-3,TRBV27,TRBD2,ASISPKRGARVTQY
TRBJ1-3,TRBV6-5,TRBD1,ASSYSQGDSGNTIY
TRBJ2-3,TRBV9,TRBD1,ASSRTGVIADTQY
TRBJ2-7,TRBV29-1,NA,SVDNSGLNEQY
TRBJ1-4,TRBV13,NA,ASSFFGLDEKLF
TRBJ1-3,TRBV27,NA,ASGGVASGNTIY
TRBJ1-1,TRBV29-1,NA,SVELAGAEAF